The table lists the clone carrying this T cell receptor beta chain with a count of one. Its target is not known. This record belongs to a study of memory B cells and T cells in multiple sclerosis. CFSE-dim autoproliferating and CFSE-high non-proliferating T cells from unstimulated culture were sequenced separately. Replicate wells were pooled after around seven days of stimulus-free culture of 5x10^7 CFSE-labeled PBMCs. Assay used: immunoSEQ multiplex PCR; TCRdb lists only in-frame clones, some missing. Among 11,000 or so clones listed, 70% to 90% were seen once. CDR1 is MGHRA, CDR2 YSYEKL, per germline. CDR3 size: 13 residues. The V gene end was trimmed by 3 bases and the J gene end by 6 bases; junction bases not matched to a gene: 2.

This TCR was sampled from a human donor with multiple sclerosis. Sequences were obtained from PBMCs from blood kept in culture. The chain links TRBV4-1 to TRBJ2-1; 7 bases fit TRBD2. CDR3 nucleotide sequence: TGCGCCAGCAGCCACCTAGCGGCCAATGAGCAGTTCTTC. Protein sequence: CASSHLAANEQFF.